This T cell receptor beta chain emerged from a study of CD8 T cells in ankylosing spondylitis. The V gene lost 7 bases and the J gene lost 0 bases, with 14 bases spanning the gap. This CDR3 spans 15 amino acids. Germline V lookup: CDR1 SGHRS, CDR2 YFSETQ. MiXCR, applied by TCRdb to the 5' RACE reads, yields one record per CDR3 protein. Here the sample spans 350,000 or so distinct CDR3 sequences, around a tenth being singletons. What was sequenced was blood, either unsorted or a sorted T cell fraction (not recorded which). This chain joins TRBV5-1 and TRBJ2-1; TRBD1 or TRBD2 may be the D gene (6 bases each). The source of this sequence is a female donor with ankylosing spondylitis or in good health (not recorded which). The CDR3 sequence: CASARGQGSYNEQFF. The CDR3 nucleotides are TGCGCCAGCGCCCGGGGGCAGGGCTCCTACAATGAGCAGTTCTTC. The variable domain in full, with the rest retrieved from reference TRBV5-1 and TRBJ2-1, is KAGVTQTPRYLIKTRGQQVTLSCSPISGHRSVSWYQQTPGQGLQFLFEYFSETQRNKGNFPGRFSGRQFSNSRSEMNVSTLELGDSALYLCASARGQGSYNEQFFGPGTRLTVL.